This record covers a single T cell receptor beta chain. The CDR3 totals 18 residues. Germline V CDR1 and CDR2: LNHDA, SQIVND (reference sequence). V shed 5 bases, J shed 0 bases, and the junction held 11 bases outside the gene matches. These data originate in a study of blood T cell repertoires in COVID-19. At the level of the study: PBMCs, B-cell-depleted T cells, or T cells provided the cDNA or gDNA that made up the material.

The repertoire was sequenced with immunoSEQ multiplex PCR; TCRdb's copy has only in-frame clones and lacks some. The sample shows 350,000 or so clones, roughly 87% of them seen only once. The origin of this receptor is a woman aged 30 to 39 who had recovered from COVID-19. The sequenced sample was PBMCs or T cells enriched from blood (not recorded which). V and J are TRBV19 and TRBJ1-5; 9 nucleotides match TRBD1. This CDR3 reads CASSSPGQGDYSNQPQHF. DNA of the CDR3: TGTGCCAGTAGTTCCCCGGGACAGGGAGATTATAGCAATCAGCCCCAGCATTTT.